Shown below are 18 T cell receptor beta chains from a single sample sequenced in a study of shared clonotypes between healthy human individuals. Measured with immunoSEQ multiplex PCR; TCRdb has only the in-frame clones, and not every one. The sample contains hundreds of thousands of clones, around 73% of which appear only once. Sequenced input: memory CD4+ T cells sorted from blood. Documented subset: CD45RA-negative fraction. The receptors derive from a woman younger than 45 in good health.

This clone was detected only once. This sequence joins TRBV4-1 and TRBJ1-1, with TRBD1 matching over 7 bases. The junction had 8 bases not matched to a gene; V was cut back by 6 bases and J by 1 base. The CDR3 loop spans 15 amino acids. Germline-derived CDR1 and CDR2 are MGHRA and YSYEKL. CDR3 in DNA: TGCGCCAGCAGGGAGACAGGGCTCCGGAACACTGAAGCTTTCTTT. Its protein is CASRETGLRNTEAFF.

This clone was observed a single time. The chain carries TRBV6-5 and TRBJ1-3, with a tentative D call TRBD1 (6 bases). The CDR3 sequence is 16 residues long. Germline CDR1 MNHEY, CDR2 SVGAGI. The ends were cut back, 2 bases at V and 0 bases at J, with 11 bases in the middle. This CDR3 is CASSYTTGSSGNTIYF. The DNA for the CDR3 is TGTGCCAGCAGTTACACTACAGGGTCCTCTGGAAACACCATATATTTT.

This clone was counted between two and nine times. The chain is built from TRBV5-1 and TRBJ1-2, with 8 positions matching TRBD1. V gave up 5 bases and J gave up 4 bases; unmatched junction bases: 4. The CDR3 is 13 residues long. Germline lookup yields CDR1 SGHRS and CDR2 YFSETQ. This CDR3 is CASRKDRAYGYTF. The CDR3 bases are TGCGCCAGCAGAAAGGACAGGGCCTATGGCTACACCTTC.

DNA for the CDR3: TGTGCCAGCAGTACCGGGACGCATAACACTGAAGCTTTCTTT. Its translation is CASSTGTHNTEAFF. The chain employs TRBV28 and TRBJ1-1, with D tentatively TRBD1 (5 bases). Germline assignment: CDR1 MDHEN and CDR2 SYDVKM. The CDR3 runs to 14 residues. V lost 5 bases and J 2 bases, leaving 12 bases between the germline ends.

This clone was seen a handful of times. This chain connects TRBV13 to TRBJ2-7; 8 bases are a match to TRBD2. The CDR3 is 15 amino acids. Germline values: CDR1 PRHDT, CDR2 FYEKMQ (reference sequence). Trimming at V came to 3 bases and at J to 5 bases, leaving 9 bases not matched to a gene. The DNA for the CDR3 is TGTGCCAGCAGCTTCGCCGGGAGGGCTATAGACGAGCAGTACTTC. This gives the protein CASSFAGRAIDEQYF. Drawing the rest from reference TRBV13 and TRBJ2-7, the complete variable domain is AAGVIQSPRHLIKEKRETATLKCYPIPRHDTVYWYQQGPGQDPQFLISFYEKMQSDKGSIPDRFSAQQFSDYHSELNMSSLELGDSALYFCASSFAGRAIDEQYFGPGTRLTVT.

Here the CDR3 DNA reads TGTGCCAGTAGGCTCCGGGACCCTGTCACAGATACGCAGTATTTT. This codes for CASRLRDPVTDTQYF. The chain uses TRBV19 and TRBJ2-3; tentatively, D is TRBD1 or TRBD2 (5 bases each). Between the trimmed V and J ends, which lost 6 bases and 2 bases, there was a span of 15 bases. CDR3 length: 15 amino acids. The V gene's germline CDR1 is LNHDA and CDR2 SQIVND (reference sequence).

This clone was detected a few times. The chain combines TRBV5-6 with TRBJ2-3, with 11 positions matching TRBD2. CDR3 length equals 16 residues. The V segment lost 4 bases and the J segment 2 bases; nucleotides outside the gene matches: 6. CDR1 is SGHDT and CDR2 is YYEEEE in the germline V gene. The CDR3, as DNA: TGTGCCAGCAGCCCCGGACTAGCGGGTTACACAGATACGCAGTATTTT. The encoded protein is CASSPGLAGYTDTQYF. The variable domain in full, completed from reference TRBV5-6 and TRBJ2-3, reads DAGVTQSPTHLIKTRGQQVTLRCSPKSGHDTVSWYQQALGQGPQFIFQYYEEEERQRGNFPDRFSGHQFPNYSSELNVNALLLGDSALYLCASSPGLAGYTDTQYFGPGTRLTVL.

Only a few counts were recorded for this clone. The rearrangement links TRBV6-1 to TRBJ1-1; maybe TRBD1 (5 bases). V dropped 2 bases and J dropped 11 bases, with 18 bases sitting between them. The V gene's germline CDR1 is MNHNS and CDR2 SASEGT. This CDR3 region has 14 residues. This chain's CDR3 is CASSETGTQTVAFF. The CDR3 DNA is TGTGCCAGCAGTGAAACCGGGACTCAAACGGTGGCTTTCTTT.

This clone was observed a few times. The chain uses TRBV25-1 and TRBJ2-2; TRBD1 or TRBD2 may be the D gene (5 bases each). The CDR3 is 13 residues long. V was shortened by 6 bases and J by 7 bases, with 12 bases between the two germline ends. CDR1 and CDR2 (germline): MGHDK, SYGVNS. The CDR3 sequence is CASSLDGGGELFF. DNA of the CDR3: TGTGCCAGCAGCCTAGATGGGGGCGGGGAGCTGTTTTTT. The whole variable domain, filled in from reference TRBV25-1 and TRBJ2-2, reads EADIYQTPRYLVIGTGKKITLECSQTMGHDKMYWYQQDPGMELHLIHYSYGVNSTEKGDLSSESTVSRIRTEHFPLTLESARPSHTSQYLCASSLDGGGELFFGEGSRLTVL.

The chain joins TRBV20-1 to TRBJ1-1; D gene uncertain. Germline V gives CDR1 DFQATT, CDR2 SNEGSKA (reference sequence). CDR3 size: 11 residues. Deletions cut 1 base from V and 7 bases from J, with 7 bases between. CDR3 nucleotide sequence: TGCAGTGCTAGAGGAATCGGTGAAGCTTTCTTT. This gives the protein CSARGIGEAFF.

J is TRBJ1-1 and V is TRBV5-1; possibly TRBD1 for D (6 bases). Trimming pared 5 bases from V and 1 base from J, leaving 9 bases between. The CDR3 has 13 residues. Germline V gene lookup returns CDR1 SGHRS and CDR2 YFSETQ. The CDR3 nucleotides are TGCGCCAGCAGGACAGGACCGAACACTGAAGCTTTCTTT. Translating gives CASRTGPNTEAFF.

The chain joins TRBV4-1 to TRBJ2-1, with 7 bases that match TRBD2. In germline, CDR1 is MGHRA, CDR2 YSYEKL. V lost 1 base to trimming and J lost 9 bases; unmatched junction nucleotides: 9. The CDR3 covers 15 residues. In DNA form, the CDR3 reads TGCGCCAGCAGCCAAGTGGGCGCGGGAGTGGTTGAGCAGTTCTTC. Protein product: CASSQVGAGVVEQFF.

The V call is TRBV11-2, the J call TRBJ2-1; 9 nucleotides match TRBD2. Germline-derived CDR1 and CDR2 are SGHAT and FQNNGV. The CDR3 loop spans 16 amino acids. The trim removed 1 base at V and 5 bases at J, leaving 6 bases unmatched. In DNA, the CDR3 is TGTGCCAGCAGCTTAGTTCGCGGGAGGGCCCACAATGAGCAGTTCTTC. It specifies CASSLVRGRAHNEQFF.

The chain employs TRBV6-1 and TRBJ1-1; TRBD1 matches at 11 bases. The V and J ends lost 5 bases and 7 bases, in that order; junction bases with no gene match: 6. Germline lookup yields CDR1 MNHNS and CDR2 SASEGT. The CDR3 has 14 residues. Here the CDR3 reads CASSRPGTGGEAFF. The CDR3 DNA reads TGTGCCAGCAGTCGGCCCGGGACAGGGGGTGAAGCTTTCTTT.

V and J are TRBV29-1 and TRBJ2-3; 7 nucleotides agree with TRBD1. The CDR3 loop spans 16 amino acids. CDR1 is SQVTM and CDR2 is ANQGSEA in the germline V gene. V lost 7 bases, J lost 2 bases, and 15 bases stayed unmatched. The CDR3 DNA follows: TGCAGCGGATCAACGCCCAAGGGGGCCCCCACAGATACGCAGTATTTT. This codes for CSGSTPKGAPTDTQYF.

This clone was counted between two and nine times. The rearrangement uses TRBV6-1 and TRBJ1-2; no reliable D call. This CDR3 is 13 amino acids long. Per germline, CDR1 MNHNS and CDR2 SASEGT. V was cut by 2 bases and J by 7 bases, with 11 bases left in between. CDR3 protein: CASSEKEGGGYTF. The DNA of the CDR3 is TGTGCCAGCAGTGAAAAGGAGGGAGGTGGCTACACCTTC.

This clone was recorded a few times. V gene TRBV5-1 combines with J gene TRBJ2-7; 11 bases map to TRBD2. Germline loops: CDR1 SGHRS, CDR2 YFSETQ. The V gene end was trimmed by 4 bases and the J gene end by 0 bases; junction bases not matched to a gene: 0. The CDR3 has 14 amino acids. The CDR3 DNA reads TGCGCCAGCAGCACTAGCGGGAGCTCCTACGAGCAGTACTTC. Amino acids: CASSTSGSSYEQYF.

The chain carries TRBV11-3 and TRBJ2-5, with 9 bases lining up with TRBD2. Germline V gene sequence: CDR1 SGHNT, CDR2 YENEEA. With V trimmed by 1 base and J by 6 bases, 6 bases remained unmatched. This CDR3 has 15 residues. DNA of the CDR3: TGTGCCAGCAGCTTAGGTAGCGGGAGTGTACAGACCCAGTACTTC. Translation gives CASSLGSGSVQTQYF. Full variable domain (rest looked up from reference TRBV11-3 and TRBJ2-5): EAGVVQSPRYKIIEKKQPVAFWCNPISGHNTLYWYLQNLGQGPELLIRYENEEAVDDSQLPKDRFSAERLKGVDSTLKIQPAELGDSAVYLCASSLGSGSVQTQYFGPGTRLLVL.